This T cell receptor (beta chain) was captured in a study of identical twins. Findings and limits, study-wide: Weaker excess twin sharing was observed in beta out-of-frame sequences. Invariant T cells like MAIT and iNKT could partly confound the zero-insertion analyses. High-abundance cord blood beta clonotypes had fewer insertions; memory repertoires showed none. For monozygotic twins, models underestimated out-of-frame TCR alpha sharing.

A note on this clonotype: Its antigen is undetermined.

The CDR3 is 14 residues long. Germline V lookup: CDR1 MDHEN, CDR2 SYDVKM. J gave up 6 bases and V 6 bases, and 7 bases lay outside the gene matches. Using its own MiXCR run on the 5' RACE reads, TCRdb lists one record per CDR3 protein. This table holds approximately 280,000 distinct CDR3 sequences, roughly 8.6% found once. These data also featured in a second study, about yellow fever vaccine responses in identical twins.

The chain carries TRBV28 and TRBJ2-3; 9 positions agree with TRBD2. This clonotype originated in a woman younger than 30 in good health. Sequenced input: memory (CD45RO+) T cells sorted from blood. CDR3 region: CASRTSGRRDTQYF. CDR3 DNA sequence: TGTGCCAGCAGAACGAGCGGGAGGCGCGATACGCAGTATTTT.